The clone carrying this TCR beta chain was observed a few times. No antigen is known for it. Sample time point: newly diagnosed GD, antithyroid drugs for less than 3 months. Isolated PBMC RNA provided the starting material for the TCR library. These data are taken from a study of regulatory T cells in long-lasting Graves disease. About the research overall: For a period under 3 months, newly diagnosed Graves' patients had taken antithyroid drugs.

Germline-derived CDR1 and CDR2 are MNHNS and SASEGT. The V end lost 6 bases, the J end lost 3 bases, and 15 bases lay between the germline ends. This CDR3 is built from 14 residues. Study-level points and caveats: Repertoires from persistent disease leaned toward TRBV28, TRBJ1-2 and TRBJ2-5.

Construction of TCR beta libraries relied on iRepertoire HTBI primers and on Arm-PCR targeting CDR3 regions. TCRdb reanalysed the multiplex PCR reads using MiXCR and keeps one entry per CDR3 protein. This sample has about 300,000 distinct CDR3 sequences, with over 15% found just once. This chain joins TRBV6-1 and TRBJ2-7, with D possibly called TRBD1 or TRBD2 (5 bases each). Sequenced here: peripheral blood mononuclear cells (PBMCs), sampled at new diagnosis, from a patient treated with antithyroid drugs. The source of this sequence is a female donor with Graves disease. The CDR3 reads CASRQVDLFYEQYF. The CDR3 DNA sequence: TGTGCCAGCAGACAGGTGGACTTATTCTACGAGCAGTACTTC.